This TCR beta chain was sequenced during a study of cytomegalovirus exposure and HLA in healthy donors. In the study overall: In a later analysis, the roughly 120 validation repertoires were reported to have used the same platform as the approximately 670 first-cohort repertoires. Overall study findings and caveats: Most TCRs appeared rarely, but some public TCRs recurred in many donors. The study recorded around 160 TCR beta chains that were cytomegalovirus-associated. The CMV antigen specificity of a few CMV-associated chains was confirmed through in vitro analysis.

The table came from immunoSEQ multiplex PCR; TCRdb's copy has only in-frame clones and leaves some out. Counted here are around 170,000 clones, more than 75% occurring once; the ten biggest clones make up just under 3%. Details on this clone: Its specificity is unknown.

The length of the CDR3 is 12 residues. Trimming took off 1 base at V and 9 bases at J, with 7 bases between the two ends. Looked up from germline, CDR1 is MNHEY and CDR2 is SMNVEV (reference sequence). The chain employs TRBV27 and TRBJ2-1; D ambiguous. Specimen: PBMCs. The receptor was isolated from a man aged 18 to 29 in good health and CMV-seronegative. The CDR3 loop reads CASSLYSGEQFF. The CDR3 DNA follows: TGTGCCAGCAGTTTATATAGTGGTGAGCAGTTCTTC.